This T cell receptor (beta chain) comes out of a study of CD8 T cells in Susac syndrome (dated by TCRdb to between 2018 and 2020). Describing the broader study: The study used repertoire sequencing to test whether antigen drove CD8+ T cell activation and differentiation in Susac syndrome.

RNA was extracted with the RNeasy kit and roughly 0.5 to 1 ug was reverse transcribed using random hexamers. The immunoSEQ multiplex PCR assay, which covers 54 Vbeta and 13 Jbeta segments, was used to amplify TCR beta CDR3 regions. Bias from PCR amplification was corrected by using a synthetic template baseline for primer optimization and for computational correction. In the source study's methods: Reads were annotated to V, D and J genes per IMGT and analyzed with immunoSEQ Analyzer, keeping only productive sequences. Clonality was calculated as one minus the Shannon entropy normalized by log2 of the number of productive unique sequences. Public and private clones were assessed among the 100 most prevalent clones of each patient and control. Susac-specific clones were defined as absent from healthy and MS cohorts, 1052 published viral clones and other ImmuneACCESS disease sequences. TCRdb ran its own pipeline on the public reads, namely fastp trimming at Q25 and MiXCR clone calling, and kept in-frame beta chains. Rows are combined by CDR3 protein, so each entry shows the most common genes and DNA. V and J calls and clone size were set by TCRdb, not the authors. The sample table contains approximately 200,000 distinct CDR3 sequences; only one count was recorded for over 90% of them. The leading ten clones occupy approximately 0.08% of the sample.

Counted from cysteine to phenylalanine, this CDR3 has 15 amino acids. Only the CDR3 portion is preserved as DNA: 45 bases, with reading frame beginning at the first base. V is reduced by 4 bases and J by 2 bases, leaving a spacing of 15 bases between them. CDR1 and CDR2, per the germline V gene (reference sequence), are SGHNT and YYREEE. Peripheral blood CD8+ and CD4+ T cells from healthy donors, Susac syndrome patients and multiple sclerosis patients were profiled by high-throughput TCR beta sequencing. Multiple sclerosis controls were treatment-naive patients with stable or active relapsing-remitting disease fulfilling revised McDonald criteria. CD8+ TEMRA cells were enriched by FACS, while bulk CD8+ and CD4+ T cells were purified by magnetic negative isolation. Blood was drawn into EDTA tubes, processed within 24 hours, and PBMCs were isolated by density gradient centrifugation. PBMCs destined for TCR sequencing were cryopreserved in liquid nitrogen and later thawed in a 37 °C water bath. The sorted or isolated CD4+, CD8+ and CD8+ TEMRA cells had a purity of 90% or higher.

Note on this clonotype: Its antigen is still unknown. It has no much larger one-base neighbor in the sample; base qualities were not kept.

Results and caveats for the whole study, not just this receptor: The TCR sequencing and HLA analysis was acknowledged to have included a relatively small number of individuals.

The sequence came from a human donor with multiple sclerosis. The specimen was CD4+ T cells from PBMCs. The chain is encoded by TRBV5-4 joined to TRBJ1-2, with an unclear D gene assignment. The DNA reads TGTGCCAGCAGCCCTGGGGAGGGAATGAACTATGGCTACACCTTC. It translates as CASSPGEGMNYGYTF.